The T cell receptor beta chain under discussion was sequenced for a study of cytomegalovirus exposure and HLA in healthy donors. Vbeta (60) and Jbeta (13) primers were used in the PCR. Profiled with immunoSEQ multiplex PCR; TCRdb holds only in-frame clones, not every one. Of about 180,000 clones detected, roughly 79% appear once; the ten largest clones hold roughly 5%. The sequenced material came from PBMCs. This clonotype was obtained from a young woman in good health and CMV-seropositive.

CDR3 bases: TGTGCCAGCAGCCAACAGGGAGCTGGGGCCAACGTCCTGACTTTC. The encoded protein is CASSQQGAGANVLTF. The rearrangement links TRBV7-6 to TRBJ2-6, with a weak D call TRBD1 (6 bases). V was cut by 5 bases and J by 2 bases, with 10 bases left in between. From germline, CDR1 is SGHVS and CDR2 FNYEAQ. The CDR3 has 15 amino acids.